The entry below gives a single T cell receptor (beta chain) sequence along with its context. This clone was observed once. Its antigen is still unknown. No base quality information exists; no much larger clone differs at one position. These data originate in a study of blood T cell repertoires in COVID-19 (dated by TCRdb to the early 2020s). Concerning the study at large: Samples from collaborators originated in the United States, Italy and Spain and spanned both the acute and convalescent phases of COVID-19. The material from the prospective study consisted of cDNA or gDNA derived from T cells, B-cell-depleted T cells, or PBMCs. Deeply sampled blood TCRbeta repertoires from subjects exposed to, actively infected with, or recovered from COVID-19 were included in the dataset. The repertoires were made available in a free public database intended to serve as a resource for research on the immune response to SARS-CoV-2. Samples came from the ongoing ImmuneRACE study (first 160 participants) plus 1,254 subjects from 6 global collaborators. Sample metadata almost always included a de-identified subject ID, COVID-19 status, age in years and sex. Where available, HLA class I and class II types were obtained from metadata supplied by the sample provider rather than from assay-based typing. The full study reports these points: Clinical and demographic metadata were provided uncurated, with the amount varying by source and participant.

The CDR3 starts with the cysteine, ends with the phenylalanine, and has 14 residues. Only the CDR3 DNA is retained, 42 bases long and in frame from the first base. CDR1 and CDR2, looked up from the germline V gene, are SGHRS and YFSETQ. Germline trimming: 0 bases from V, 4 bases from J; junction bases outside gene matches: 3. Collaborating institutions collected whole blood in K2EDTA tubes following their own protocols. For TCRbeta analysis, collaborators shipped samples in one of three forms: frozen whole blood, isolated PBMCs, or DNA extracted from either of those sample types. TCRbeta CDR3 regions were amplified from genomic DNA by means of the immunoSEQ Assay, a bias-controlled multiplex PCR. The source study handled its data this way. Within the assay, amplification of reference gene primers was used to estimate how many nucleated cells each sample contained. To quantify the absolute abundance of each unique TCRbeta CDR3 rearrangement, sequence reads were collapsed and filtered. For each sample, productive Simpson clonality was calculated as the square root of Simpson's diversity index over productive rearrangements. TCRdb limited this immuneACCESS table to in-frame rearrangements with V and J called. A share of clones is missing; checked studies link under half to unresolved V genes, and the rest is unexplained. That table gives V, J and clone size, and the DNA gave D and trimming. Counted in this sample were approximately 210,000 clones; approximately 85% of them appeared once. The ten top clones hold roughly 8% of the sample.

This receptor was taken from a woman in her 50s with active or convalescent COVID-19. The sequenced material came from peripheral blood. The V and J segments used are TRBV5-1 and TRBJ1-2, and 7 junctional nucleotides match TRBD1. The base sequence is TGCGCCAGCAGCTTGGAAGGGACAGTCTATGGCTACACCTTC. It translates to CASSLEGTVYGYTF. The CDR3 plus the reference TRBV5-1 and TRBJ1-2 genes for the other parts give the full variable domain: KAGVTQTPRYLIKTRGQQVTLSCSPISGHRSVSWYQQTPGQGLQFLFEYFSETQRNKGNFPGRFSGRQFSNSRSEMNVSTLELGDSALYLCASSLEGTVYGYTFGSGTRLTVV.